This TCR beta chain was sequenced for a study of blood T cells in healthy people across ages. As for the study in general: Per every two T cells, about one barcoded beta molecule was captured by template switching.

The use of a sample-barcoded 5' primer and a J-beta primer mix characterized a second PCR of about 7 to 12 cycles. TCRdb re-called the 5' RACE reads with MiXCR, one entry per CDR3 protein. Of about 1,000,000 distinct CDR3 sequences listed, 45% were seen once; the top ten hold approximately 20%. CDR3 length: 13 residues. Germline CDR1 reads SQVTM; CDR2 reads ANQGSEA. V lost 4 bases and J lost 6, with 13 bases in between. This receptor was obtained from a woman in her sixties in good health. Sequencing was carried out using blood. The chain links TRBV29-1 to TRBJ2-1, with D unclear. In DNA, the CDR3 is TGCAGCGTTGCTGGCCTTCTGGGCAATGAGCAGTTCTTC. Amino acids: CSVAGLLGNEQFF.